This is a list of T cell receptor beta chains from one sample in a study of identical twins. TCRdb recomputed calls from the 5' RACE reads with MiXCR, one row per CDR3 protein. This table has fewer than 250,000 distinct CDR3 sequences, roughly 15% appearing once. The same sample was also studied in work on T cells expressing NK-cell markers.

The sequencing input was CD8+ T cells sorted from blood. The receptors stem from a woman under 30 in good health. Each CDR3 is given without its conserved first and last residue.

j_gene,v_gene,CDR3aa
TRBJ2-7,TRBV9,ASSARGRSFYEQY
TRBJ2-7,TRBV11-2,ASSNGVSEQY
TRBJ2-1,TRBV6-5,ASSYSLLGNEQF
TRBJ2-2,TRBV7-9,ASAYVRDDTGELF
TRBJ2-1,TRBV29-1,SARRRVSSYNEQF
TRBJ2-1,TRBV20-1,SANSGTSVYNEQF
TRBJ1-3,TRBV12-3/TRBV12-4,ASSFASSGNTIY
TRBJ2-1,TRBV12-3/TRBV12-4,ASSLREEQF
TRBJ2-4,TRBV9,ASSGDRDHPNIQY
TRBJ2-1,TRBV12-3/TRBV12-4,ASSLGQGIGSYNEQF
TRBJ2-1,TRBV7-2,ASSLKTVNEQF
TRBJ2-1,TRBV12-3/TRBV12-4,ASRTDGSYNEQF
TRBJ1-2,TRBV20-1,SARARTEWGYT
TRBJ2-1,TRBV9,ASSVEGDRVLDEQF
TRBJ2-5,TRBV5-1,ASTLKETQY
TRBJ2-1,TRBV9,ASSPNQREYQEQF
TRBJ2-7,TRBV4-1,ASSQGGTPAYEQY
TRBJ2-5,TRBV9,ASSAEGRIQETQY
TRBJ1-1,TRBV27,ASSPGQSNTEAF
TRBJ1-2,TRBV15,ATSRGEGYT
TRBJ2-1,TRBV4-3,ASSQGTSGRNEQF
TRBJ1-4,TRBV5-1,ASSLSRDEKLF
TRBJ2-3,TRBV3-1,ASSQGQGDWTDTQY
TRBJ2-1,TRBV7-6,ASSDPGVPYNEQF
TRBJ2-1,TRBV27,ASSLIRTYNEQF
TRBJ1-2,TRBV20-1,SAYRDRRNYGYT